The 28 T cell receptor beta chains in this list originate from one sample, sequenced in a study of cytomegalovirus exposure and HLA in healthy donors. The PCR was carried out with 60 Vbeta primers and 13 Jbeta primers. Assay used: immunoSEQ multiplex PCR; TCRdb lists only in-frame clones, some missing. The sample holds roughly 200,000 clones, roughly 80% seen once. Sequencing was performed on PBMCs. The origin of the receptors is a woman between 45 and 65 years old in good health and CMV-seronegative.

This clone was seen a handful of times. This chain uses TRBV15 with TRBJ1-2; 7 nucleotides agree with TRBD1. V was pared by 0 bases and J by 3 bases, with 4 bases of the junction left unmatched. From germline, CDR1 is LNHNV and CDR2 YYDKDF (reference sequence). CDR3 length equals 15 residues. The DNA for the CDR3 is TGTGCCACCAGCAGAGAGTTCGACAGGGACTATGGCTACACCTTC. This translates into CATSREFDRDYGYTF.

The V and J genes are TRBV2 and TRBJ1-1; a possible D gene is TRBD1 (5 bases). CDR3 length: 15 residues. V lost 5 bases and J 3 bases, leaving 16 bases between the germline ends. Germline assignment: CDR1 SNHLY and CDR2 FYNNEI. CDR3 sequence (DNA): TGTGCCAGCAGTATGGGGCTTCCGGGGGACACTGAAGCTTTCTTT. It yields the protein CASSMGLPGDTEAFF. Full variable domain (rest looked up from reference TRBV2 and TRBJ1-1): EPEVTQTPSHQVTQMGQEVILRCVPISNHLYFYWYRQILGQKVEFLVSFYNNEISEKSEIFDDQFSVERPDGSNFTLKIRSTKLEDSAMYFCASSMGLPGDTEAFFGQGTRLTVV.

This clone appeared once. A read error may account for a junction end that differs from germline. The CDR3 region has the DNA TGTGCCAGCAGCCTTCGTAACAGTCAGTACTTC. Translation: CASSLRNSQYF. This chain joins TRBV11-2 and TRBJ2-4; D unresolved. Looked up from germline, CDR1 is SGHAT and CDR2 is FQNNGV. CDR3 size: 11 residues. Full variable domain (remainder filled in from reference TRBV11-2 and TRBJ2-4): EAGVAQSPRYKIIEKRQSVAFWCNPISGHATLYWYQQILGQGPKLLIQFQNNGVVDDSQLPKDRFSAERLKGVDSTLKIQPAKLEDSAVYLCASSLRNSQYFGAGTRLSVL.

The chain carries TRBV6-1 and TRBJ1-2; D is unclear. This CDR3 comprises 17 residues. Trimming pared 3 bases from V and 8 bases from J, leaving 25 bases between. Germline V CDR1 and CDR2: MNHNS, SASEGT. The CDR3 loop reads CASSDRDYPNHWWGYTF. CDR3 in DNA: TGTGCCAGCAGTGATCGGGATTATCCCAATCACTGGTGGGGCTACACCTTC.

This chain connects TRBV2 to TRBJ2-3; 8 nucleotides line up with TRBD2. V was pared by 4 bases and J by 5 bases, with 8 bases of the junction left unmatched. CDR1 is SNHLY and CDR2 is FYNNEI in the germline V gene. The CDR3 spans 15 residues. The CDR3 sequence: CASSAPGGRRDTQYF. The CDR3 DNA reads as TGTGCCAGCAGTGCCCCGGGGGGGCGCAGAGATACGCAGTATTTT.

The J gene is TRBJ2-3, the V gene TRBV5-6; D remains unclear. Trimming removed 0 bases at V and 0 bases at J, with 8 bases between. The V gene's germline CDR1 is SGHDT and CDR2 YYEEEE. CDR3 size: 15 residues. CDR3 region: CASSLVVTSTDTQYF. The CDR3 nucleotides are TGTGCCAGCAGCTTGGTAGTCACCAGCACAGATACGCAGTATTTT.

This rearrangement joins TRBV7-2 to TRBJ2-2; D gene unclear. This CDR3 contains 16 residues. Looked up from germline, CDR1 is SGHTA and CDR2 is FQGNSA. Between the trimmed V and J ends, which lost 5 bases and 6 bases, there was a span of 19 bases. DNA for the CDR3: TGTGCCAGCAGCCCCCAATGGCGACACGGCGCCGGGGAGCTGTTTTTT. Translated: CASSPQWRHGAGELFF.

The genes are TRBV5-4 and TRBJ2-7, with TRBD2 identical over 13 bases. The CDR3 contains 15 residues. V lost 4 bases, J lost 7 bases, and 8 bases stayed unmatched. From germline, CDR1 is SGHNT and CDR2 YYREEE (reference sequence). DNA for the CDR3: TGTGCCAGCAGCCGAGAGGGACTAGCGGGATTAGAGCAGTACTTC. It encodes CASSREGLAGLEQYF.

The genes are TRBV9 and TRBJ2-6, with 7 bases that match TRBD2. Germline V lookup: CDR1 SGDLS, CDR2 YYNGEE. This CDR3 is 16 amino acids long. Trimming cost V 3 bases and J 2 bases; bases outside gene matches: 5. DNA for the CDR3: TGTGCCAGCAGCGGGGGGGAGGGCACTGGGGCCAACGTCCTGACTTTC. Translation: CASSGGEGTGANVLTF.

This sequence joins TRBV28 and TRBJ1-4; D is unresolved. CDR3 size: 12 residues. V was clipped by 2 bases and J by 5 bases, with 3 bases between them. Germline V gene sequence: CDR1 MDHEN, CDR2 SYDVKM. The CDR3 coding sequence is TGTGCCAGCAGTTTACAGAATGAAAAACTGTTTTTT. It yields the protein CASSLQNEKLFF.

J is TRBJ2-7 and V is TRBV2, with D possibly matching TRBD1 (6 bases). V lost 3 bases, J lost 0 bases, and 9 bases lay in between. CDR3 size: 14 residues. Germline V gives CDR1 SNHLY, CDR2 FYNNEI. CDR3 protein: CASSDLTGSYEQYF. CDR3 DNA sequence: TGTGCCAGCAGTGACCTGACAGGCTCCTACGAGCAGTACTTC.

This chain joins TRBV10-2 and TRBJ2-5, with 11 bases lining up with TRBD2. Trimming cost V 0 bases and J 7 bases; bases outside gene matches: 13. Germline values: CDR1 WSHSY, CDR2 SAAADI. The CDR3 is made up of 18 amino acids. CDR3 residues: CASSESTLAGGQGGTQYF. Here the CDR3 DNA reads TGCGCCAGCAGTGAGTCTACGCTAGCGGGAGGCCAGGGCGGGACCCAGTACTTC.

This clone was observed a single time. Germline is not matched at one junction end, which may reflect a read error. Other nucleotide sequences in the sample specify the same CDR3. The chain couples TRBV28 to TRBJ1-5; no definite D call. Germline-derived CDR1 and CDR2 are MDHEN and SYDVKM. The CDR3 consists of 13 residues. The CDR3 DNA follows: TGTGCCAGCAGCGGGAGTAGCAATCAGCCCCAGCATTTC. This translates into CASSGSSNQPQHF.

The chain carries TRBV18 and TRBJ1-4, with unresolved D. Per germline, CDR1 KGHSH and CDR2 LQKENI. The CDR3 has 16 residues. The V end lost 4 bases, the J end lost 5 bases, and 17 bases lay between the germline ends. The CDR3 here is CASSQRKWQLNEKLFF. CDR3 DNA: TGTGCCAGCTCACAACGAAAATGGCAGTTAAATGAAAAACTGTTTTTT. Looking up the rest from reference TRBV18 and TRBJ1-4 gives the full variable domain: NAGVMQNPRHLVRRRGQEARLRCSPMKGHSHVYWYRQLPEEGLKFMVYLQKENIIDESGMPKERFSAEFPKEGPSILRIQQVVRGDSAAYFCASSQRKWQLNEKLFFGSGTQLSVL.

The CDR3 DNA reads as TGTGCCAGCGCGTTTTTGGCGGGAGTGGGAGATACGCAGTATTTT. Translating gives CASAFLAGVGDTQYF. V and J are TRBV6-4 and TRBJ2-3; 7 bases fit TRBD2. This CDR3 spans 15 amino acids. The ends lost 8 bases at V and 5 bases at J; junction bases unmatched: 13. In germline, CDR1 is MRHNA, CDR2 SNTAGT.

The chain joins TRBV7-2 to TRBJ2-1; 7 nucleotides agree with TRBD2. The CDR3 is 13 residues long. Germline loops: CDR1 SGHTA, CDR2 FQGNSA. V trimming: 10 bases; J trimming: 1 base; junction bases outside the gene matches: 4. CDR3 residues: CATREGSYNEQFF. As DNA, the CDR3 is TGTGCCACCAGGGAGGGGTCCTACAATGAGCAGTTCTTC. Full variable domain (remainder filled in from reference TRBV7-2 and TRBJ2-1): GAGVSQSPSNKVTEKGKDVELRCDPISGHTALYWYRQSLGQGLEFLIYFQGNSAPDKSGLPSDRFSAERTGGSVSTLTIQRTQQEDSAVYLCATREGSYNEQFFGPGTRLTVL.

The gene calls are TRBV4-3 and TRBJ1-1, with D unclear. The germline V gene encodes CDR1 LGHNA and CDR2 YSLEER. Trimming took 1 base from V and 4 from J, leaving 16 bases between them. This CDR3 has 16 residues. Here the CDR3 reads CASSQANTWESTEAFF. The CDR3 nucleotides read TGCGCCAGCAGCCAAGCTAACACCTGGGAGAGCACTGAAGCTTTCTTT.

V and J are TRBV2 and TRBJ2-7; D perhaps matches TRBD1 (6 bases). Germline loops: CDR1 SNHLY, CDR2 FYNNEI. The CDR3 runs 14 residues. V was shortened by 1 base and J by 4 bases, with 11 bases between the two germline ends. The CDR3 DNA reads TGTGCCAGCAGTGAAGGTTGGCAGGGGTACGAGCAGTACTTC. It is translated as CASSEGWQGYEQYF.

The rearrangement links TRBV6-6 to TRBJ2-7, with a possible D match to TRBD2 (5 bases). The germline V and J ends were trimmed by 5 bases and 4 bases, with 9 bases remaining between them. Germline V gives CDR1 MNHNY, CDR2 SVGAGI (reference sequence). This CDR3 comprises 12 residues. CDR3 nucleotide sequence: TGTGCCAGCAGTCCTGGGAGTTACGAGCAGTACTTC. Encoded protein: CASSPGSYEQYF.

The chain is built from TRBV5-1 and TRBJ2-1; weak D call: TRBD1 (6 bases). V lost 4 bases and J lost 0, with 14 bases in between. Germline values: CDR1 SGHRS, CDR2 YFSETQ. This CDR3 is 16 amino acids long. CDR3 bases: TGCGCCAGCAGCCTCGCAGGGACAACCTCCTACAATGAGCAGTTCTTC. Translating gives CASSLAGTTSYNEQFF. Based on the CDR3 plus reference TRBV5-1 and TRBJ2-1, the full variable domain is KAGVTQTPRYLIKTRGQQVTLSCSPISGHRSVSWYQQTPGQGLQFLFEYFSETQRNKGNFPGRFSGRQFSNSRSEMNVSTLELGDSALYLCASSLAGTTSYNEQFFGPGTRLTVL.

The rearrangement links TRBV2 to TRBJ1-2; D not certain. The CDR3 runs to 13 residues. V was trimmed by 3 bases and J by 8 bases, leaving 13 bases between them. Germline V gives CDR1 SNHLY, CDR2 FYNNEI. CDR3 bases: TGTGCCAGCAGTGAGGTCACCGCGTGGGGCTACACCTTC. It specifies CASSEVTAWGYTF.

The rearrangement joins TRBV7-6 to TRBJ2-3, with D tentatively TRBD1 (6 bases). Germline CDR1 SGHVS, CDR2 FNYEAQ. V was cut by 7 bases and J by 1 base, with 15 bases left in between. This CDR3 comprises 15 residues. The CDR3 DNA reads TGTGCCAGCAACGACAGGTCGGATGGCACAGATACGCAGTATTTT. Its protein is CASNDRSDGTDTQYF.

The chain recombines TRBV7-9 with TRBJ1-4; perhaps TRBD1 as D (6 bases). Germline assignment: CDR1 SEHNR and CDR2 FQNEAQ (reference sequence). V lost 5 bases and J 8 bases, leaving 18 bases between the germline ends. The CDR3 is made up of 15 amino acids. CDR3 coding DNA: TGTGCCAGCAGCCAAATGGGGGGGGCGAACGAAAAACTGTTTTTT. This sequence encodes CASSQMGGANEKLFF.

CDR3 region: CAIGGANNSPLHF. The DNA of the CDR3 is TGTGCCATCGGGGGGGCTAATAATTCACCCCTCCACTTT. The chain employs TRBV10-3 and TRBJ1-6; TRBD1 is a possible D gene (6 bases). With 8 bases removed from V and 5 bases from J, the gap between germline ends came to 10 bases. Germline CDR1 is ENHRY and CDR2 is SYGVKD. The CDR3 spans 13 residues.

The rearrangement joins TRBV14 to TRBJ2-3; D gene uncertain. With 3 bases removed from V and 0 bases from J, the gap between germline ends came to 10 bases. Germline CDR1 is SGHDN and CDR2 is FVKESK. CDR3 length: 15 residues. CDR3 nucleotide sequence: TGTGCCAGCAGCCATATAGTGACTAGCACAGATACGCAGTATTTT. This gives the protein CASSHIVTSTDTQYF. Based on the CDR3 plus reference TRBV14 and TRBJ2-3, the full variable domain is EAGVTQFPSHSVIEKGQTVTLRCDPISGHDNLYWYRRVMGKEIKFLLHFVKESKQDESGMPNNRFLAERTGGTYSTLKVQPAELEDSGVYFCASSHIVTSTDTQYFGPGTRLTVL.

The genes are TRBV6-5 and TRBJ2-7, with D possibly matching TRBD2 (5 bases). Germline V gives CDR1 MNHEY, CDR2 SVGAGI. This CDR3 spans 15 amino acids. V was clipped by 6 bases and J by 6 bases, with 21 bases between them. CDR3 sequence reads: CASSPTTGKSGEQYF. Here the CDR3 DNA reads TGTGCCAGCAGCCCCACGACGGGAAAGTCCGGCGAGCAGTACTTC.

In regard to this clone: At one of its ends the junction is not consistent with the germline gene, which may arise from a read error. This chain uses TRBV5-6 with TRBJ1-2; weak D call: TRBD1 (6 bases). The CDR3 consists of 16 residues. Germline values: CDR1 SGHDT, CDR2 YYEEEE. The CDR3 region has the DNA TGTACCAGCAGCCAATTATGGGGGGGCAAGGGAGGCTTCTTGGCCTTC. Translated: CTSSQLWGGKGGFLAF.

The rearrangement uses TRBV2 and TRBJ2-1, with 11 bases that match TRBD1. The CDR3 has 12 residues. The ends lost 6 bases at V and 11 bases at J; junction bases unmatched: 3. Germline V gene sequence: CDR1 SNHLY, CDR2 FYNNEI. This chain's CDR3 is CASRDRGLQQFF. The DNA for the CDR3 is TGTGCCAGCAGGGACAGGGGGCTTCAGCAGTTCTTC.